Listed here are 29 T cell receptor beta chains from one sample, sequenced in a study of blood T cell repertoires in COVID-19. Produced via immunoSEQ multiplex PCR; TCRdb's table is partial and in-frame only. The sample lists approximately 150,000 clones; around 80% were seen once. The sequenced sample consisted of PBMCs or T cells enriched from blood (not recorded which). All receptors derive from a man aged 35-49 years with acute COVID-19.

CDR3 nucleotide sequence: TGTGCCAGCAGCTTAGTGGGGCCCGAAGCTTTCTTT. Translated, it gives CASSLVGPEAFF. The rearrangement joins TRBV7-2 to TRBJ1-1; a possible D gene is TRBD1 (5 bases). Germline CDR1 reads SGHTA; CDR2 reads FQGNSA. This CDR3 is 12 amino acids long. Trimming cost V 1 base and J 8 bases, with 8 bases left between them.

The chain employs TRBV2 and TRBJ1-3; the D is unclear. Germline V gene lookup returns CDR1 SNHLY and CDR2 FYNNEI. V lost 6 bases, J lost 4 bases, and 7 bases lay in between. This CDR3 contains 12 residues. CDR3 sequence reads: CASRAEGNTIYF. The CDR3 region has the DNA TGTGCCAGCAGGGCGGAAGGAAACACCATATATTTT.

The sample holds one count of this clone. The chain links TRBV9 to TRBJ1-6; D ambiguous. The V end was cut by 3 bases, the J end by 1 base, with 11 bases between. The V gene's germline CDR1 is SGDLS and CDR2 YYNGEE. The length of the CDR3 is 16 residues. CDR3 bases: TGTGCCAGCAGCGCCAGGACGGGATCCTATAATTCACCCCTCCACTTT. This encodes CASSARTGSYNSPLHF.

J is TRBJ1-2 and V is TRBV6-5; 8 bases map to TRBD1. This CDR3 region has 13 residues. Germline CDR1 is MNHEY and CDR2 is SVGAGI. The ends lost 5 bases at V and 5 bases at J; junction bases unmatched: 4. The CDR3 region is CASSPGGRYGYTF. The CDR3 nucleotides are TGTGCCAGCAGTCCAGGGGGCCGGTATGGCTACACCTTC.

V is TRBV2 and J is TRBJ2-1; D unclear. The V end lost 11 bases, the J end lost 5 bases, and 13 bases lay between the germline ends. The CDR3 spans 12 residues. Germline CDR1 and CDR2: SNHLY and FYNNEI. CDR3 amino acids: CAGATNDNEQFF. In DNA form, the CDR3 reads TGTGCCGGAGCTACTAATGACAATGAGCAGTTCTTC.

The chain couples TRBV6-2 or TRBV6-3 to TRBJ2-5; D is possibly TRBD2 (6 bases). V lost 5 bases and J 5 bases, leaving 9 bases between the germline ends. Germline V gives CDR1 MNHEY, CDR2 SVGEGT. This CDR3 has 12 residues. For the CDR3, the DNA is TGTGCCAGCAGTGGGACTGGGGAGACCCAGTACTTC. As protein: CASSGTGETQYF.

This clone has a handful of counts. This chain links TRBV5-1 with TRBJ2-2; D may be TRBD2 (5 bases). Per the germline V gene, CDR1 is SGHRS and CDR2 is YFSETQ. V gave up 0 bases and J gave up 4 bases, with 7 bases separating them. The CDR3 has 14 amino acids. CDR3 sequence reads: CASSLGLSTGELFF. CDR3 in DNA: TGCGCCAGCAGCTTGGGACTAAGCACCGGGGAGCTGTTTTTT.

The J gene is TRBJ1-5, the V gene TRBV3-1 (or the pseudogene TRBV3-2); D gene unclear. V lost 1 base and J 9 bases, leaving 7 bases between the germline ends. Germline V lookup: CDR1 LGHDT, CDR2 YNNKEL (reference sequence). This CDR3 has 12 residues. CDR3 protein: CASSQAEAPQHF. The CDR3 coding sequence is TGTGCCAGCAGCCAAGCTGAAGCGCCCCAGCATTTT.

This clone was seen once. The rearrangement uses TRBV5-8 and TRBJ2-7; D remains ambiguous. The CDR3 is 15 residues long. The V end was cut by 2 bases, the J end by 3 bases, with 15 bases between. CDR1 SGHTS and CDR2 YDEGEE come from the germline V gene. This CDR3 is CASSFSNWIGYEQYF. DNA of the CDR3: TGTGCCAGCAGCTTTAGCAACTGGATCGGCTACGAGCAGTACTTC.

CDR3 nucleotide sequence: TGTGCCAGCAGACGGGTCGATAGCGGGAGTGAGCAGTTCTTC. This codes for CASRRVDSGSEQFF. The chain uses TRBV27 and TRBJ2-1; 9 bases are a match to TRBD2. Germline lookup yields CDR1 MNHEY and CDR2 SMNVEV (reference sequence). The CDR3 has 14 amino acids. V gave up 6 bases and J gave up 9 bases; unmatched junction bases: 9.

The gene calls are TRBV5-6 and TRBJ1-1; 11 bases agree with TRBD1. Germline assignment: CDR1 SGHDT and CDR2 YYEEEE. The V segment lost 3 bases and the J segment 7 bases; nucleotides outside the gene matches: 5. The CDR3 length is 14 residues. The CDR3 reads CASSSWTGGIEAFF. The CDR3 region has the DNA TGTGCCAGCAGCTCCTGGACAGGGGGCATTGAAGCTTTCTTT.

Concerning this clone: The sample carries other DNA sequences with the same CDR3. The chain recombines TRBV2 with TRBJ2-2; 11 nucleotides line up with TRBD2. Per germline, CDR1 SNHLY and CDR2 FYNNEI. Trimming cost V 5 bases and J 7 bases; bases outside gene matches: 6. There are 15 residues in the CDR3. For the CDR3, the DNA is TGTGCCAGCAGTTTACTAGCGGGGGCTGGCGGGGAGCTGTTTTTT. Amino acids: CASSLLAGAGGELFF.

This sequence joins TRBV7-2 and TRBJ1-1; TRBD1 is a possible D gene (5 bases). The V and J ends lost 5 bases and 1 base respectively, with 11 bases between them. Germline CDR1 SGHTA, CDR2 FQGNSA. CDR3 size: 14 residues. CDR3 in DNA: TGTGCCAGCAGCCCTCAGGGAGGGAACACTGAAGCTTTCTTT. Translation: CASSPQGGNTEAFF.

This rearrangement joins TRBV7-9 to TRBJ2-3, with 12 nucleotides matching TRBD2. CDR1 is SEHNR, CDR2 FQNEAQ, per germline (reference sequence). The V gene end was trimmed by 1 base and the J gene end by 2 bases; junction bases not matched to a gene: 4. The CDR3 totals 17 residues. This CDR3 is CASSLGASGGDTDTQYF. The DNA for the CDR3 is TGTGCCAGCAGCTTAGGCGCTAGCGGGGGGGACACAGATACGCAGTATTTT.

CDR3 coding DNA: TGTGCCAGCAGCGTAGGACACGGAAAGACTGAAGCTTTCTTT. This codes for CASSVGHGKTEAFF. The chain employs TRBV5-6 and TRBJ1-1; maybe TRBD1 (5 bases). This CDR3 contains 14 residues. The V gene lost 4 bases and the J gene lost 5 bases, with 15 bases spanning the gap. Germline values: CDR1 SGHDT, CDR2 YYEEEE.

In this sample, this clone turned up once. The chain employs TRBV5-8 and TRBJ2-1; perhaps TRBD2 as D (6 bases). The ends were cut back, 2 bases at V and 8 bases at J, with 14 bases in the middle. This CDR3 has 14 amino acids. The germline V gene encodes CDR1 SGHTS and CDR2 YDEGEE. The CDR3 DNA reads TGTGCCAGCAGCTTAGGGCGGCGGGACGATGAGCAGTTCTTC. Its protein is CASSLGRRDDEQFF.

DNA of the CDR3: TGCGCCAGCAGCTCACAGGGGGCGCTGAGCACTGAAGCTTTCTTT. It translates to CASSSQGALSTEAFF. The rearrangement joins TRBV5-1 to TRBJ1-1; 9 bases align to TRBD1. The CDR3 runs 15 residues. V lost 3 bases and J lost 4; bases outside the gene matches: 7. The V gene's germline CDR1 is SGHRS and CDR2 YFSETQ.

The chain couples TRBV11-2 to TRBJ2-1, with D possibly being TRBD1 (7 bases). CDR1 is SGHAT, CDR2 FQNNGV, per germline. V gave up 4 bases and J gave up 12 bases, with 13 bases separating them. There are 12 residues in the CDR3. CDR3 nucleotide sequence: TGTGCCAGCAGCTCCCAGGGGGGATGGCAGTTCTTC. It yields the protein CASSSQGGWQFF.

V is TRBV5-8 and J is TRBJ1-5; 8 positions agree with TRBD1. With V trimmed by 6 bases and J by 6 bases, 11 bases remained unmatched. The CDR3 is 15 residues long. CDR1 and CDR2 from the germline V gene are SGHTS and YDEGEE. The CDR3 DNA follows: TGTGCCAGCATTCGCTTGACAGGGGCCAGTCAGCCCCAGCATTTT. Its protein is CASIRLTGASQPQHF. Complete variable domain (other parts from reference TRBV5-8 and TRBJ1-5): EAGVTQSPTHLIKTRGQQATLRCSPISGHTSVYWYQQALGLGLQFLLWYDEGEERNRGNFPPRFSGRQFPNYSSELNVNALELEDSALYLCASIRLTGASQPQHFGDGTRLSIL.

The genes are TRBV28 and TRBJ2-1; possible D gene TRBD2, 6 bases. Trimming took off 5 bases at V and 10 bases at J, with 24 bases between the two ends. CDR1 MDHEN and CDR2 SYDVKM come from the germline V gene. CDR3 length equals 16 residues. As DNA, the CDR3 is TGTGCCAGCAGTCGAGGACGCGGGATCCCAAGGGAGGAGCAGTTCTTC. This gives the protein CASSRGRGIPREEQFF.

The chain links TRBV2 to TRBJ1-5; D is unclear. This CDR3 has 16 residues. V was cut by 0 bases and J by 0 bases, with 9 bases left in between. CDR1 and CDR2 (germline): SNHLY, FYNNEI. The CDR3 spells CASSEALRGSNQPQHF. CDR3 DNA sequence: TGTGCCAGCAGTGAAGCGCTTCGAGGTAGCAATCAGCCCCAGCATTTT.

The chain is built from TRBV9 and TRBJ1-1, with a weak D call TRBD1 (5 bases). Trimming left V 0 bases short and J 5 bases short, with 11 bases between. The CDR3 totals 14 residues. The germline V gene has CDR1 SGDLS and CDR2 YYNGEE. The chain's CDR3 is CASSVVEQGTEAFF. The CDR3 region has the DNA TGTGCCAGCAGCGTAGTTGAGCAGGGTACTGAAGCTTTCTTT.

This chain's CDR3 is CASSNRQDSNQPQHF. The DNA for the CDR3 is TGTGCCAGCAGCAACCGACAGGATAGCAATCAGCCCCAGCATTTT. The chain couples TRBV5-4 to TRBJ1-5, with D possibly matching TRBD1 (6 bases). V lost 4 bases and J 0 bases, leaving 11 bases between the germline ends. CDR1 is SGHNT, CDR2 YYREEE, per germline (reference sequence). This CDR3 contains 15 residues.

The chain couples TRBV14 to TRBJ1-1; no firm D call. V was clipped by 2 bases and J by 6 bases, with 10 bases between them. This CDR3 comprises 13 residues. Germline V gene sequence: CDR1 SGHDN, CDR2 FVKESK. CDR3 DNA: TGTGCCAGCAGCCAATGGTCCGGGGCTGAAGCTTTCTTT. Protein: CASSQWSGAEAFF.

This clone was recorded once. V gene TRBV5-1 combines with J gene TRBJ2-3; the match to TRBD1 covers 9 bases. CDR1 SGHRS and CDR2 YFSETQ come from the germline V gene. CDR3 length: 16 residues. J was trimmed by 0 bases and V by 4 bases; bases with no gene match: 6. CDR3 bases: TGCGCCAGCAGCAACGCGGGACAGGGCAGCACAGATACGCAGTATTTT. It codes for CASSNAGQGSTDTQYF. Full variable domain (missing parts from reference TRBV5-1 and TRBJ2-3): KAGVTQTPRYLIKTRGQQVTLSCSPISGHRSVSWYQQTPGQGLQFLFEYFSETQRNKGNFPGRFSGRQFSNSRSEMNVSTLELGDSALYLCASSNAGQGSTDTQYFGPGTRLTVL.

V is TRBV19 and J is TRBJ2-5, with 9 bases fitting TRBD1. This CDR3 region has 14 residues. In germline, CDR1 is LNHDA, CDR2 SQIVND (reference sequence). V was clipped by 7 bases and J by 4 bases; unmatched bases: 7. Written as DNA, the CDR3 is TGTGCCAGTAAGCCGAGACAGGGGGGAGAGACCCAGTACTTC. Amino acids: CASKPRQGGETQYF.

This chain uses TRBV3-1 (or the pseudogene TRBV3-2) with TRBJ2-1; 10 bases agree with TRBD2. V was pared by 0 bases and J by 10 bases, with 6 bases of the junction left unmatched. CDR1 and CDR2 (germline): LGHDT, YNNKEL (reference sequence). The length of the CDR3 is 15 residues. The CDR3 DNA sequence: TGTGCCAGCAGCCAAGATACAGCGGGGGGGAGGGAGCAGTTCTTC. Protein sequence: CASSQDTAGGREQFF.

The chain uses TRBV30 and TRBJ1-6, with D tentatively TRBD1 (6 bases). This CDR3 is built from 12 residues. V dropped 6 bases and J dropped 9 bases, with 12 bases sitting between them. The V gene's germline CDR1 is GTSNPN and CDR2 SVGIG (reference sequence). The CDR3 spells CACTIGGSPLHF. CDR3 DNA sequence: TGTGCCTGTACGATAGGGGGTTCACCCCTCCACTTT.

This chain links TRBV5-1 with TRBJ1-1; TRBD1 matches 11 bases. Germline assignment: CDR1 SGHRS and CDR2 YFSETQ. After removal of 0 bases from V and 5 bases from J, the junction contained 3 bases not matched to a gene. CDR3 length equals 15 residues. CDR3 in amino acids: CASSLAGTGGTEAFF. For the CDR3, the DNA is TGCGCCAGCAGCTTGGCCGGGACAGGGGGGACTGAAGCTTTCTTT.